These 23 T cell receptor beta chains came from one sample sequenced in a study of blood T cell repertoires in COVID-19. Assay: immunoSEQ multiplex PCR; the TCRdb copy retains only in-frame clones and omits some. Altogether 90,000 or so clones are present, more than 70% being singletons, with the ten largest covering under 30%. The sequenced material came from peripheral blood. Every receptor here comes from a human donor in a cohort sampled during active COVID-19.

The chain employs TRBV15 and TRBJ1-4; 7 bases match TRBD1. Germline CDR1 LNHNV, CDR2 YYDKDF (reference sequence). The junction had 5 bases not matched to a gene; V was cut back by 3 bases and J by 4 bases. This CDR3 has 15 residues. DNA of the CDR3: TGTGCCACCAGCAGCACGGACAGGCTTAATGAAAAACTGTTTTTT. It specifies CATSSTDRLNEKLFF.

This rearrangement joins TRBV25-1 to TRBJ2-2; D unclear. From germline, CDR1 is MGHDK and CDR2 SYGVNS. The CDR3 is 15 amino acids. Deletions cut 4 bases from V and 5 bases from J, with 14 bases between. CDR3 nucleotide sequence: TGTGCCAGCAGTGGTCGGCCCTTCGGGACCGGGGAGCTGTTTTTT. Its translation is CASSGRPFGTGELFF.

V is TRBV5-1 and J is TRBJ2-5; D possibly corresponds to TRBD1 (6 bases). The CDR3 is 15 amino acids. Looked up from germline, CDR1 is SGHRS and CDR2 is YFSETQ. Trimming stripped 0 bases from V and 7 bases from J, with 16 bases between. The CDR3 spells CASSLADRSSGTQYF. The CDR3 nucleotides are TGCGCCAGCAGCTTGGCCGACAGGTCCTCGGGGACCCAGTACTTC.

The chain links TRBV19 to TRBJ1-2; 7 bases agree with TRBD1. The CDR3 is 15 amino acids. Germline CDR1 reads LNHDA; CDR2 reads SQIVND (reference sequence). V trimming: 4 bases; J trimming: 3 bases; junction bases outside the gene matches: 8. CDR3 sequence reads: CASSNPTGLDYGYTF. In DNA, the CDR3 is TGTGCCAGTAGTAATCCGACAGGGCTGGACTATGGCTACACCTTC.

This rearrangement joins TRBV5-1 to TRBJ2-1; 8 nucleotides line up with TRBD2. J gave up 8 bases and V 0 bases, and 7 bases lay outside the gene matches. CDR1 is SGHRS and CDR2 is YFSETQ in the germline V gene. This CDR3 region has 15 residues. The CDR3 DNA reads TGCGCCAGCAGCTTGGGGACTAGCTTTATGGATGAGCAGTTCTTC. This gives the protein CASSLGTSFMDEQFF.

The table lists this clone with a few counts. V usage is TRBV7-2 and J usage is TRBJ2-7, with D unresolved. This CDR3 spans 14 amino acids. Trimming removed 7 bases from V and 9 bases from J, with 22 bases in between. In germline, CDR1 is SGHTA, CDR2 FQGNSA. CDR3 sequence: CASTPGPLGERQYF. The CDR3 DNA follows: TGTGCCAGCACCCCCGGCCCGCTAGGTGAAAGGCAGTACTTC.

V gene TRBV10-3 combines with J gene TRBJ1-1; 8 bases line up with TRBD1. In germline, CDR1 is ENHRY, CDR2 SYGVKD. Trimming at V came to 2 bases and at J to 6 bases, leaving 5 bases not matched to a gene. This CDR3 is 14 amino acids long. CDR3 bases: TGTGCCATCAGTGAGGGTCAGGGGGCCGCTGAAGCTTTCTTT. This translates into CAISEGQGAAEAFF.

This rearrangement joins TRBV7-3 to TRBJ2-3, with 13 bases matching TRBD2. J lost 5 bases, V lost 4 bases, and 6 bases had no gene match. Germline V lookup: CDR1 SGHTA, CDR2 FQGTGA. The CDR3 covers 16 residues. The CDR3 reads CASSSGLAGVVDTQYF. CDR3 nucleotide sequence: TGTGCCAGCAGCTCAGGACTAGCGGGAGTGGTAGATACGCAGTATTTT.

The rearrangement joins TRBV5-1 to TRBJ2-7; 9 nucleotides agree with TRBD1. The germline gives CDR1 SGHRS, CDR2 YFSETQ. With 4 bases clipped from V and 4 bases from J, the junction kept 9 bases outside the gene matches. This CDR3 is built from 15 residues. CDR3 amino acids: CASSLTGGDLYEQYF. The CDR3 coding sequence is TGCGCCAGCAGCCTCACAGGGGGCGATTTATACGAGCAGTACTTC.

The chain has TRBV11-2 and TRBJ2-1; TRBD2 matches at 15 bases. Germline V lookup: CDR1 SGHAT, CDR2 FQNNGV. This CDR3 spans 15 amino acids. V trimming: 3 bases; J trimming: 8 bases; junction bases outside the gene matches: 2. The CDR3 spells CASSLGLAGGDEQFF. As DNA, the CDR3 is TGTGCCAGCAGCTTGGGACTAGCGGGAGGAGATGAGCAGTTCTTC.

The J gene is TRBJ2-5, the V gene TRBV16; TRBD2 aligns across 8 bases. V shed 2 bases, J shed 3 bases, and the junction held 5 bases outside the gene matches. The CDR3 has 15 amino acids. Per the germline V gene, CDR1 is KGHSY and CDR2 is FQNENV. DNA of the CDR3: TGTGCCAGCAGCCAAATTAGCGGGATTAAAGAGACCCAGTACTTC. It encodes CASSQISGIKETQYF.

The J gene is TRBJ2-7, the V gene TRBV28; D is unresolved. Trimming left V 6 bases short and J 3 bases short, with 3 bases between. This CDR3 spans 10 amino acids. Germline loops: CDR1 MDHEN, CDR2 SYDVKM. The CDR3, as DNA: TGTGCCAGCAGCCGCTACGAGCAGTACTTC. Its protein product is CASSRYEQYF.

This clone was seen only a few times. CDR3 sequence: CASSDGQGRSYNSPLHF. As DNA, the CDR3 is TGTGCCAGCAGTGACGGACAGGGGAGATCCTATAATTCACCCCTCCACTTT. The chain combines TRBV6-1 with TRBJ1-6; 9 bases agree with TRBD1. The CDR3 runs to 17 residues. Germline loops: CDR1 MNHNS, CDR2 SASEGT. V trimming: 3 bases; J trimming: 1 base; junction bases outside the gene matches: 4.

The gene calls are TRBV27 and TRBJ2-6, with D perhaps TRBD1 (6 bases). Germline-derived CDR1 and CDR2 are MNHEY and SMNVEV (reference sequence). Trimming stripped 4 bases from V and 0 bases from J, with 13 bases between. The CDR3 is 17 amino acids. CDR3 coding DNA: TGTGCCAGCAGTTCCAGGGGCCTTAACTCTGGGGCCAACGTCCTGACTTTC. This gives the protein CASSSRGLNSGANVLTF.

The J gene is TRBJ1-2, the V gene TRBV19; tentatively, D is TRBD1 (6 bases). V shed 3 bases and J shed 8 bases, with 31 bases lying between them. The CDR3 runs 19 residues. Germline values: CDR1 LNHDA, CDR2 SQIVND (reference sequence). The CDR3 DNA reads TGTGCCAGTAGTATTCCCCTTCTTTATCGGGACAAACCGGTAGGAGGCTACACCTTC. Translation: CASSIPLLYRDKPVGGYTF.

This chain joins TRBV7-7 and TRBJ2-2; tentatively, D is TRBD1 (6 bases). V gave up 1 base and J gave up 0 bases, with 6 bases separating them. CDR1 SSHAT and CDR2 FNYEAQ come from the germline V gene (reference sequence). This CDR3 region has 15 residues. CDR3 nucleotides: TGTGCCAGCAGCTTAGGGACAGCGAACACCGGGGAGCTGTTTTTT. It encodes CASSLGTANTGELFF.

The chain has TRBV19 and TRBJ1-1; perhaps TRBD1 as D (6 bases). The germline gives CDR1 LNHDA, CDR2 SQIVND (reference sequence). The V end lost 7 bases, the J end lost 7 bases, and 10 bases lay between the germline ends. The CDR3 consists of 11 residues. The CDR3 here is CASKEQGEAFF. The CDR3 region has the DNA TGTGCCAGTAAGGAACAGGGTGAAGCTTTCTTT.

This clone was seen just once. This rearrangement joins TRBV7-6 to TRBJ2-5; D may be TRBD1 (6 bases). Per germline, CDR1 SGHVS and CDR2 FNYEAQ. Trimming stripped 5 bases from V and 2 bases from J, with 12 bases between. This CDR3 region has 14 residues. The DNA of the CDR3 is TGTGCCAGCAGCCCCGGGACATCTCAAGAGACCCAGTACTTC. Its translation: CASSPGTSQETQYF.

This rearrangement joins TRBV5-4 to TRBJ2-7; TRBD2 aligns across 7 bases. The CDR3 has 14 amino acids. The V and J ends lost 4 bases and 0 bases, in that order; junction bases with no gene match: 4. CDR1 and CDR2 from the germline V gene are SGHNT and YYREEE (reference sequence). This CDR3 reads CASSLGRSSYEQYF. The CDR3 DNA sequence: TGTGCCAGCAGCCTCGGGAGGTCCTCCTACGAGCAGTACTTC. The variable domain in full, completed from reference TRBV5-4 and TRBJ2-7, reads ETGVTQSPTHLIKTRGQQVTLRCSSQSGHNTVSWYQQALGQGPQFIFQYYREEENGRGNFPPRFSGLQFPNYSSELNVNALELDDSALYLCASSLGRSSYEQYFGPGTRLTVT.

In its sample, this clone was seen a few times. V is TRBV18 and J is TRBJ1-2; 11 nucleotides align to TRBD1. CDR1 KGHSH and CDR2 LQKENI come from the germline V gene. V lost 0 bases, J lost 8 bases, and 2 bases stayed unmatched. The CDR3 has 14 amino acids. Here the CDR3 reads CASSPPDRGRGYTF. The CDR3 DNA sequence: TGTGCCAGCTCACCACCGGACAGGGGGCGAGGCTACACCTTC.

CDR3 sequence (DNA): TGTGCCATCATGGCGGACTCTGGAAACACCATATATTTT. This encodes CAIMADSGNTIYF. The chain joins TRBV10-3 to TRBJ1-3, with D unresolved. CDR3 length: 13 residues. The V and J ends lost 7 bases and 0 bases respectively, with 7 bases between them. The germline gives CDR1 ENHRY, CDR2 SYGVKD.

This clone appeared once. This sequence joins TRBV10-3 and TRBJ1-2; 7 positions match TRBD1. The V gene's germline CDR1 is ENHRY and CDR2 SYGVKD. The CDR3 spans 17 residues. V lost 3 bases to trimming and J lost 0 bases; unmatched junction nucleotides: 10. The CDR3 nucleotides read TGTGCCATCAGTGACCCCGACCCGGGACAGACTAACTATGGCTACACCTTC. This translates into CAISDPDPGQTNYGYTF.

The CDR3 region has the DNA TGTGCCAGCAGCCCGACAGGGGGCTGGGACACCATATATTTT. This encodes CASSPTGGWDTIYF. This chain uses TRBV11-2 with TRBJ1-3; 10 nucleotides match TRBD1. The CDR3 covers 14 residues. Per germline, CDR1 SGHAT and CDR2 FQNNGV. Germline trimming cut 5 bases from V and 8 bases from J; bases unmatched to any gene: 6.